Listed below are T cell receptor beta chains from one sample, sequenced in a study of T cells after yellow fever vaccination. Each CDR3 protein gets one entry after TCRdb re-called the 5' RACE reads with MiXCR. This table holds approximately 550,000 distinct CDR3 sequences, approximately 12% found once. The sample was PBMCs, taken on the day of the yellow fever booster vaccination. The receptors were gathered from a man aged 30-40 years who received the YFV17D yellow fever vaccine. Each CDR3 is given with its conserved first and last residue. The D gene is left open where the match is weak. Only some rows state a clone size, as once, few, many or a class for expanded clones.

D,length,size,J,V,DNA,CDR3
-,18,few,TRBJ2-7,TRBV7-2,TGTGCCAGCAGCTTAGCGTTGAGGCGAATCGATGGGACCTACGAGCAGTACTTC,CASSLALRRIDGTYEQYF
-,15,few,TRBJ1-2,TRBV3-1,TGTGCCAGCAGCCAAGATCAGGGCGGGGGCGGTGGCTACACCTTC,CASSQDQGGGGGYTF
-,15,-,TRBJ2-7,TRBV12-5,TGTGCTAGTGGTTTTGGGGCAGGGCTCTCCTACGAGCAGTACTTC,CASGFGAGLSYEQYF
-,15,-,TRBJ2-2,TRBV20-1,TGCAGTGCTAGAGATCCGGGAAGGGGCACCGGGGAGCTGTTTTTT,CSARDPGRGTGELFF
TRBD2,14,-,TRBJ2-7,TRBV29-1,TGCAGCGTTGAGTCGGCTAGCGGAGCGGACGAGCAGTACTTC,CSVESASGADEQYF
TRBD1,15,few,TRBJ1-4,TRBV4-3,TGCGCCAGCAGCCAACAAGGGGGCCCTAATGAAAAACTGTTTTTT,CASSQQGGPNEKLFF
TRBD1,14,-,TRBJ2-7,TRBV7-2,TGTGCCAGCAGCCCTAGGACAGGGGCCTCCGAGCAGTACTTC,CASSPRTGASEQYF
TRBD2,14,few,TRBJ2-1,TRBV12-3/TRBV12-4,TGTGCCAGTCTCCTAGCGGGAGGGTCGTATGAGCAGTTCTTC,CASLLAGGSYEQFF
-,12,-,TRBJ1-2,TRBV29-1,TGCAGCGTAGGACAGTTGCGATATGGCTACACCTTC,CSVGQLRYGYTF
-,16,-,TRBJ2-1,TRBV11-3,TGTGCCAGCAGCTTACTCCCGAGCGGCTCCTACAATGAGCAGTTCTTC,CASSLLPSGSYNEQFF
TRBD1,14,-,TRBJ2-5,TRBV7-9,TGTGCCAGCAGCCGGACAGGGGGCATGGAGACCCAGTACTTC,CASSRTGGMETQYF
-,15,few,TRBJ1-4,TRBV5-6,TGTGCCAGCAGCCCGAGACCCACCCCTAATGAAAAACTGTTTTTT,CASSPRPTPNEKLFF
TRBD2,17,few,TRBJ2-3,TRBV9,TGTGCCAGCAGCCGCGCCCCCACTAGCGGGAGCACAGATACGCAGTATTTT,CASSRAPTSGSTDTQYF
-,13,-,TRBJ2-1,TRBV20-1,TGCAGTGCCTTTGGTGGCGCCTACAATGAGCAGTTCTTC,CSAFGGAYNEQFF
TRBD2,14,many,TRBJ2-1,TRBV12-3/TRBV12-4,TGTGCCACTGCGAAAGGGCGGGAGGGCCGTGAGCAGTTCTTC,CATAKGREGREQFF
TRBD2,17,-,TRBJ2-5,TRBV11-1,TGTGCCAGCAGCGGCGCCCGGAGGAGCGGGAGAATGGAGACCCAGTACTTC,CASSGARRSGRMETQYF
TRBD1,14,-,TRBJ2-1,TRBV10-2,TGCGCCAGCGCCGGGACAGGGTCCTACAATGAGCAGTTCTTC,CASAGTGSYNEQFF
TRBD1,13,-,TRBJ2-7,TRBV5-1,TGCGCCAAGCTACGACAGGGGCAATACGAGCAGTACTTC,CAKLRQGQYEQYF
TRBD2,19,-,TRBJ2-1,TRBV6-2/TRBV6-3,TGTGCCAGCAGTTACTCGACATCAGCGGGACGATACCCCTACAATGAGCAGTTCTTC,CASSYSTSAGRYPYNEQFF
TRBD2,13,many,TRBJ2-7,TRBV10-3,TGTGCCATCGGGCGGGAGGACACCTACGAGCAGTACTTC,CAIGREDTYEQYF
TRBD2,13,few,TRBJ2-1,TRBV7-9,TGTGCCAGCAGACCCGGGACTAGCATTGAGCAGTTCTTC,CASRPGTSIEQFF
TRBD1,13,-,TRBJ1-2,TRBV10-3,TGTGCCATCAGTGAACAGGGGGACTATGGCTACACCTTC,CAISEQGDYGYTF
-,16,-,TRBJ1-1,TRBV20-1,TGCAGTGCTCGCAGGGAGGGGACTTACATGAACACTGAAGCTTTCTTT,CSARREGTYMNTEAFF
-,13,few,TRBJ1-1,TRBV6-4,TGTGCCAGCAGTGACTCGCCGAACACTGAAGCTTTCTTT,CASSDSPNTEAFF
-,11,few,TRBJ2-4,TRBV28,TGTGCCAGCAGTTTGCCTGGGCGGCAGTACTTC,CASSLPGRQYF
-,14,-,TRBJ2-7,TRBV6-1,TGTGCCAGCAACCATGCCCCCGGGGGCTACGAGCAGTACTTC,CASNHAPGGYEQYF
TRBD1,15,-,TRBJ2-1,TRBV25-1,TGTGCCAGTCCCCCGGGACAGGGTAGTGACAATGAGCAGTTCTTC,CASPPGQGSDNEQFF
-,12,many,TRBJ2-1,TRBV6-5,TGTGCCAGCAGTCAATCTTACAATGAGCAGTTCTTC,CASSQSYNEQFF
-,13,few,TRBJ1-2,TRBV9,TGTGCCAGCAGCGTAGGTGTAGCTGAGGGCTACACCTTC,CASSVGVAEGYTF
-,17,few,TRBJ1-6,TRBV27,TGTGCCAGCAGTCCACTCCACAGGAGCTCCTATAATTCACCCCTCCACTTT,CASSPLHRSSYNSPLHF
TRBD2,16,-,TRBJ2-3,TRBV20-1,TGCAGTGCTAGTTCCCCTAGCGGAGAGAAGGAAGATACGCAGTATTTT,CSASSPSGEKEDTQYF
TRBD1,16,-,TRBJ2-2,TRBV6-1,TGTGCCAGCAGTAAACAGGGGGCGCGGGGCACCGGGGAGCTGTTTTTT,CASSKQGARGTGELFF
-,15,-,TRBJ2-6,TRBV7-9,TGTGCCAGCAGCTTACCCCTCTCTGGGGCCAACGTCCTGACTTTC,CASSLPLSGANVLTF
-,14,-,TRBJ2-6,TRBV6-5,TGTGCCAGCAGTTACTCGGACGGGGCCAACGTCCTGACTTTC,CASSYSDGANVLTF
-,15,few,TRBJ1-1,TRBV7-2,TGTGCCAGCAGCCTACCCCCGGGACAGAACACTGAAGCTTTCTTT,CASSLPPGQNTEAFF
-,14,-,TRBJ2-5,TRBV5-1,TGCGCCAGCAGCTCACCGGGGGGCAAAGAGACCCAGTACTTC,CASSSPGGKETQYF
TRBD1,15,-,TRBJ2-1,TRBV25-1,TGTGCCAGCAGTGAGGGACAGAGGATCGTCAATGAGCAGTTCTTC,CASSEGQRIVNEQFF
-,13,-,TRBJ1-2,TRBV29-1,TGCAGCGTTGCCCCGGACGGGAACTATGGCTACACCTTC,CSVAPDGNYGYTF
TRBD1,18,many,TRBJ2-2,TRBV6-5,TGTGCCAGCAGTTCGCCCATGCCCGGGACAGGGAGGATCGGGGAGCTGTTTTTT,CASSSPMPGTGRIGELFF
-,15,few,TRBJ2-3,TRBV18,TGTGCCAGCTCACCACCAGACTATTACACAGATACGCAGTATTTT,CASSPPDYYTDTQYF
-,15,-,TRBJ1-4,TRBV6-1,TGTGCCAGCAAAACAGTCTTTGCAACTAATGAAAAACTGTTTTTT,CASKTVFATNEKLFF
-,20,few,TRBJ1-4,TRBV24-1,TGTGCCACCAGTGATCCCCCCGGCCCCGAGAGGGGTCCAACTAATGAAAAACTGTTTTTT,CATSDPPGPERGPTNEKLFF
-,14,-,TRBJ1-3,TRBV6-5,TGTGCCAGCAGTTACGGGGGGCTTGGAAACACCATATATTTT,CASSYGGLGNTIYF
-,14,-,TRBJ2-4,TRBV5-4,TGTGCCAGCAGCCGTGTAGCGGACAAAAACATTCAGTACTTC,CASSRVADKNIQYF
TRBD1,14,few,TRBJ2-7,TRBV27,TGTGCCAGCAGAACGGACAGGGGCTCCTACGAGCAGTACTTC,CASRTDRGSYEQYF
TRBD2,15,many,TRBJ2-5,TRBV12-3/TRBV12-4,TGTGCCAGCAGCCCGGGACTAGCGGGGGAAGAGACCCAGTACTTC,CASSPGLAGEETQYF
TRBD2,15,few,TRBJ2-5,TRBV7-9,TGTGCCGGCAGCATCAGCGGGAGGGACCAAGAGACCCAGTACTTC,CAGSISGRDQETQYF
-,17,few,TRBJ1-3,TRBV7-9,TGTGCCAGCAGCTTATTCAGCCGGGGGACCTCTGGAAACACCATATATTTT,CASSLFSRGTSGNTIYF
-,14,few,TRBJ2-5,TRBV5-4,TGTGCCAGCAGCTCGTGGGTTATACAAGAGACCCAGTACTTC,CASSSWVIQETQYF
TRBD2,15,many,TRBJ2-7,TRBV15,TGTGCCACCAGCAGAGGCCTTGGGACTAGCTACGAGCAGTACTTC,CATSRGLGTSYEQYF
-,12,many,TRBJ2-3,TRBV12-3/TRBV12-4,TGTGCCAGCAGTTTCCTCAGGGATACGCAGTATTTT,CASSFLRDTQYF
-,17,-,TRBJ2-5,TRBV7-8,TGTGCCAGCAGTTCCCCCTATTCCCCTACCGGAGAAGAGACCCAGTACTTC,CASSSPYSPTGEETQYF
-,14,-,TRBJ1-5,TRBV6-1,TGTGCCAGCAGATTCCGTGGGGAGGAAGGGCCCCAGCATTTT,CASRFRGEEGPQHF
-,14,few,TRBJ2-1,TRBV7-2,TGTGCCAGCAGCTTAGCGTACCAGGGAACGGAGCAGTTCTTC,CASSLAYQGTEQFF
-,11,-,TRBJ2-2,TRBV6-6,TGTGCCACGTTAAGGGCCGGGGAGCTGTTTTTT,CATLRAGELFF